This T cell receptor (beta chain) was profiled in a study of shared clonotypes between healthy human individuals. V gave up 6 bases and J gave up 1 base, with 11 bases separating them. Germline CDR1 reads MNHNY; CDR2 reads SVGAGI (reference sequence). This CDR3 has 14 residues. This was a deep-level run. This table comes from immunoSEQ multiplex PCR, and its TCRdb copy is limited to in-frame clones, with some not included. The sample has about 1,500,000 clones; roughly 97% are singletons. The clonotype comes from a man younger than 45 in good health. The chain has TRBV6-6 and TRBJ2-3; possible D gene TRBD2, 6 bases. Sequencing used naive CD4+ T cells sorted from blood. Subset given: CD45RA+ positively selected. Here the CDR3 reads CASRASEGTDTQYF. In DNA, the CDR3 is TGTGCCAGCAGAGCTAGCGAGGGCACAGATACGCAGTATTTT.